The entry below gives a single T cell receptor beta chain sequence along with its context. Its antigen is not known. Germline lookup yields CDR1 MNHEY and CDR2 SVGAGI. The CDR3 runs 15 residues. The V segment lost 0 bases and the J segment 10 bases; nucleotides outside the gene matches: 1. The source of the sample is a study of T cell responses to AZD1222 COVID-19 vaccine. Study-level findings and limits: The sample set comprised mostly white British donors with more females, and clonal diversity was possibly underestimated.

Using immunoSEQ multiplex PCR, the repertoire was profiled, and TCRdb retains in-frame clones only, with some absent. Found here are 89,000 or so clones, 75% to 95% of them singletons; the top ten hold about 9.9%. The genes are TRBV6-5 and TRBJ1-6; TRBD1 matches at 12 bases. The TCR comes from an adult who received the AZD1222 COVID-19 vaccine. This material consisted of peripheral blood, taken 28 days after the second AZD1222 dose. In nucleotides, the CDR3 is TGTGCCAGCAGTTACTCCGGGACAGGGGGCTCACCCCTCCACTTT. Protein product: CASSYSGTGGSPLHF.